The source of this T cell receptor beta chain is a study of T-cell reconstitution after alpha-beta-depleted transplantation in children. General study findings and limits: After transplant, high TCRbeta diversity at day 60 in some patients arose from surviving recipient T cells and thymic progenitors.

Germline CDR1 is SQVTM and CDR2 is ANQGSEA. The CDR3 spans 12 residues. V lost 2 bases, J lost 1 base, and 5 bases lay in between. This clonotype has a count of ten or more. Its cognate antigen is unknown. A library of TCRbeta sequences, prepared with unique molecular identifiers, was generated. TCRdb redid the calling of the PCR reads with MiXCR, one entry per CDR3 protein. The table records fewer than 700,000 distinct CDR3 sequences, roughly 13% of them present only once. This specimen consisted of PBMCs, mostly from graft donor cells, obtained 360 days after TCRalphabeta/CD19-depleted stem cell transplant. This sequence originates from a male patient under 18 who had a stem cell transplant for acute myeloid leukemia, so the T cells may come from the graft donor. The gene calls are TRBV29-1 and TRBJ1-1; D ambiguous. The DNA for the CDR3 is TGCAGCGTTGAAAGGTCGAACACTGAAGCTTTCTTT. This codes for CSVERSNTEAFF.